This TCR beta chain was captured by sequencing in a study of glioma-infiltrating T cells after dendritic cell vaccination. For the study at large: At biweekly intervals, patients got three intradermal dendritic cell vaccine injections.

Generated by immunoSEQ multiplex PCR, the TCRdb table keeps only in-frame clones and is missing some. Of under 40,000 clones listed, 85% to 95% are singletons. Germline assignment: CDR1 SNHLY and CDR2 FYNNEI. This CDR3 comprises 13 residues. Trimming stripped 4 bases from V and 2 bases from J, with 9 bases between. This TCR was sampled from a human donor with glioblastoma. The sample was blood, taken before dendritic cell vaccination. This chain joins TRBV2 and TRBJ2-7, with D uncertain. The CDR3 spells CASSGYSPYEQYF. CDR3 bases: TGTGCCAGCAGTGGGTACAGCCCCTACGAGCAGTACTTC.